This T cell receptor beta chain comes out of a study of cytomegalovirus exposure and HLA in healthy donors. Study-level findings and limits: Apart from CMV serostatus, no immune exposure information was available.

The V gene's germline CDR1 is SGHTA and CDR2 FQGNSA. CDR3 length equals 15 residues. Trimming cost V 1 base and J 4 bases; bases outside gene matches: 7. 60 Vbeta and 13 Jbeta primers were used in PCR. Clones were read by immunoSEQ multiplex PCR, and TCRdb kept only the in-frame ones, dropping some. Counted here are some 110,000 clones, 65% to 80% occurring once; the ten biggest clones make up 5% to 7.5%. Note on this clone: The antigen is unknown.

The chain uses TRBV7-2 and TRBJ2-7; 7 bases agree with TRBD1. The sample taken for sequencing was PBMCs. The receptor comes from a woman aged 50 to 60 in good health and CMV-seropositive. CDR3 DNA sequence: TGTGCCAGCAGCTTAGTGGCAGGGGGATGGTACGAGCAGTACTTC. It yields the protein CASSLVAGGWYEQYF.